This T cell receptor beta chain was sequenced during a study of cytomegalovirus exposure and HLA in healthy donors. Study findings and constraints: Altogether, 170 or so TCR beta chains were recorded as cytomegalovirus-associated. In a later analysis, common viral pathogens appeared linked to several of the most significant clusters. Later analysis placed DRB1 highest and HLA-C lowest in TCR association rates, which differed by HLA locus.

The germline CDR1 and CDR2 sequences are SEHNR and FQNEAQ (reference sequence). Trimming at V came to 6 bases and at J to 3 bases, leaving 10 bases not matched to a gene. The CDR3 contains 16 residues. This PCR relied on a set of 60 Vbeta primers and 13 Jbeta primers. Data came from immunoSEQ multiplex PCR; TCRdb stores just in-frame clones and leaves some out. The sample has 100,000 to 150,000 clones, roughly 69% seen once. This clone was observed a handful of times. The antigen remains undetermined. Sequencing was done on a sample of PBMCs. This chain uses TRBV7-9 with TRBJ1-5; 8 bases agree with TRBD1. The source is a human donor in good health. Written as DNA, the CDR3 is TGTGCCAGCAGTGCGGCGATGACAGGGGACAATCAGCCCCAGCATTTT. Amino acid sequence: CASSAAMTGDNQPQHF.